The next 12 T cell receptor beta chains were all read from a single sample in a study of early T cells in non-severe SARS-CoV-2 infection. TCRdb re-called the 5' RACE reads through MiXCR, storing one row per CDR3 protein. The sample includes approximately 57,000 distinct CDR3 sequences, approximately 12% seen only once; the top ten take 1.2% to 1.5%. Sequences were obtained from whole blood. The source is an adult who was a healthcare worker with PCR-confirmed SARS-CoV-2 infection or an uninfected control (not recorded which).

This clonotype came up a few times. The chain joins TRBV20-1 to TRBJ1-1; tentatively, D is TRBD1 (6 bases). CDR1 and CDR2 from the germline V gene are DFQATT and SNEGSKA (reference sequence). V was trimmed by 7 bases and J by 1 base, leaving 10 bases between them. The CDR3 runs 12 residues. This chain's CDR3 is CSVRGGNTEAFF. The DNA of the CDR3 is TGCAGTGTAAGGGGGGGGAACACTGAAGCTTTCTTT.

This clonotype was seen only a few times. The CDR3 sequence is CASSTGGTDTQYF. DNA of the CDR3: TGTGCCAGCAGTACAGGGGGCACAGATACGCAGTATTTT. This chain uses TRBV7-9 with TRBJ2-3, with 7 bases fitting TRBD1. This CDR3 comprises 13 residues. V shed 6 bases and J 1 base; nucleotides not matched to a gene: 1. Germline V gene data show CDR1 as SEHNR and CDR2 as FQNEAQ (reference sequence).

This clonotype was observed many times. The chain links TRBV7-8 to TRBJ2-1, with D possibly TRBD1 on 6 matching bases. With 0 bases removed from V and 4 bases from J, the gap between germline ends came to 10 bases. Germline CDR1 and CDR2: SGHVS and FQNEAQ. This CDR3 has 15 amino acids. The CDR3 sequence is CASSLARTVYNEQFF. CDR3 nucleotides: TGTGCCAGCAGCTTAGCCCGGACAGTATACAATGAGCAGTTCTTC.

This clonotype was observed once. The CDR3 coding sequence is TGTGCCAGCCGGGGGACTAGCATGTACCAAGAGACCCAGTACTTC. This codes for CASRGTSMYQETQYF. The chain links TRBV6-6 to TRBJ2-5, with 9 bases fitting TRBD2. V lost 8 bases to trimming and J lost 0 bases; unmatched junction nucleotides: 7. This CDR3 comprises 15 residues. Germline V CDR1 and CDR2: MNHNY, SVGAGI (reference sequence).

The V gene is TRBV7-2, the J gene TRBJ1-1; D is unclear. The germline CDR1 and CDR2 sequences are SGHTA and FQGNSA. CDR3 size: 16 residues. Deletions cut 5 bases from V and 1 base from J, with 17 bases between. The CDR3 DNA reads TGTGCCAGCAGCAAGTCGAGTGGGCGGAGGAACACTGAAGCTTTCTTT. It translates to CASSKSSGRRNTEAFF.

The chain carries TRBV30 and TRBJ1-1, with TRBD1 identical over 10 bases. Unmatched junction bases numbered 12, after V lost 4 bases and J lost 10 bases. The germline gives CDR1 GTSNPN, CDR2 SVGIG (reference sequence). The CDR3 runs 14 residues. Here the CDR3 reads CAWTPPGQGIRAFF. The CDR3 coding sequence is TGTGCCTGGACTCCCCCGGGACAGGGGATTAGAGCTTTCTTT. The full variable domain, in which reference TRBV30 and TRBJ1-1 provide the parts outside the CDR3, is SQTIHQWPATLVQPVGSPLSLECTVEGTSNPNLYWYRQAAGRGLQLLFYSVGIGQISSEVPQNLSASRPQDRQFILSSKKLLLSDSGFYLCAWTPPGQGIRAFFGQGTRLTVV.

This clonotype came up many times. The CDR3 region is CASTSGAGNTGELFF. DNA of the CDR3: TGCGCCAGCACCTCGGGGGCAGGAAACACCGGGGAGCTGTTTTTT. The chain couples TRBV5-1 to TRBJ2-2, with D possibly called TRBD1 or TRBD2 (6 bases each). The V gene's germline CDR1 is SGHRS and CDR2 YFSETQ. Trimming stripped 6 bases from V and 2 bases from J, with 14 bases between. The CDR3 has 15 residues.

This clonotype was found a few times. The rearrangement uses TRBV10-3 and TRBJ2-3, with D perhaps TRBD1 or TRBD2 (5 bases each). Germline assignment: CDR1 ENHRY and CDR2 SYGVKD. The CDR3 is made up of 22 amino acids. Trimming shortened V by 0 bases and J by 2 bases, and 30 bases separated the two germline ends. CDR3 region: CAISESISLRGALNPNTDTQYF. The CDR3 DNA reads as TGTGCCATCAGTGAGTCGATATCCTTGAGAGGGGCCCTCAATCCAAACACAGATACGCAGTATTTT.

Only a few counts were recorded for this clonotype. The DNA for the CDR3 is TGCAGTGCTTCCGGACTAGCGGGGAAACACACAGATACGCAGTATTTT. Encoded protein: CSASGLAGKHTDTQYF. The chain recombines TRBV20-1 with TRBJ2-3; 12 nucleotides match TRBD2. The trim removed 5 bases at V and 2 bases at J, leaving 8 bases unmatched. The CDR3 has 16 residues. The V gene's germline CDR1 is DFQATT and CDR2 SNEGSKA (reference sequence).

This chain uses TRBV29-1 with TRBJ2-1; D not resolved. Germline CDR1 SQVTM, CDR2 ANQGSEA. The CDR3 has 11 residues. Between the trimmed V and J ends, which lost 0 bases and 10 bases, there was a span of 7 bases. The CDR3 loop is CSVEDRAEQFF. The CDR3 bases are TGCAGCGTTGAAGATCGGGCAGAGCAGTTCTTC.

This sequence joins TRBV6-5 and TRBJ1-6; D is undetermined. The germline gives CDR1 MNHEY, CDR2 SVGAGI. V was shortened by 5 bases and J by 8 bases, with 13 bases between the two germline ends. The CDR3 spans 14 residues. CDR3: CASSQVHKDSPLHF. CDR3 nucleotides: TGTGCCAGCAGTCAGGTCCACAAGGATTCACCCCTCCACTTT.

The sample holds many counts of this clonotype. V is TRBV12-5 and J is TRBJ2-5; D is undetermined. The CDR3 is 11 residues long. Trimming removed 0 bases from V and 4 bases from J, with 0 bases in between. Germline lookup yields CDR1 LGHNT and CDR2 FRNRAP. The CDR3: CASGLVETQYF. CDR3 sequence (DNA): TGTGCTAGTGGTTTGGTAGAGACCCAGTACTTC.